The text below deals with one T cell receptor beta chain. Its antigen remains unidentified. The data stem from a study of CD8 T cells in ankylosing spondylitis. Regarding the study as a whole: A motif in TCR beta, a set of roughly 8 highly homologous variants, appeared characteristic of ankylosing spondylitis blood. With a CD8+ phenotype, disease-linked clones were relatively rare in peripheral blood.

TCRdb reprocessed the 5' RACE reads with MiXCR, giving one entry per CDR3 protein. There are a few hundred thousand distinct CDR3 sequences in the sample; 9.5% to 15% occur only once, and about 6.5% lies in the top ten. The sequencing sample was made of blood, either unsorted or a sorted T cell fraction (not recorded which). This clonotype was obtained from a male donor with ankylosing spondylitis.

CDR3 amino acids: CSASLAQGAYEQYF. The CDR3 DNA is TGCAGTGCCAGTCTGGCACAGGGTGCCTACGAGCAGTACTTC. The chain links TRBV20-1 to TRBJ2-7, with TRBD1 as a possible D gene (6 bases). Germline CDR1 is DFQATT and CDR2 is SNEGSKA (reference sequence). This CDR3 region has 14 residues. Trimming stripped 6 bases from V and 2 bases from J, with 17 bases between.